This is a list of T cell receptor beta chains from one sample in a study of blood T cell repertoires in COVID-19. TCRdb keeps only in-frame clones here, not all; method: immunoSEQ multiplex PCR. The sample yields around 230,000 clones, roughly 89% seen once. Sequencing was carried out using PBMCs or T cells enriched from blood (not recorded which). These receptors were obtained from a young man with acute COVID-19. Each CDR3 is given with its conserved first and last residue. Each record gives: D gene, V gene, J gene, clone size, CDR3 DNA, CDR3 protein. A D gene is named only where the DNA matches it firmly. For some rows the clone size is stated as once, few or many, or as a class when expanded; others skip it.

TRBD2,TRBV28,TRBJ2-1,few,TGTGCCAGCAGCCTAAACCTTCTAGCGGGGGATTACAATGAGCAGTTCTTC,CASSLNLLAGDYNEQFF
.,TRBV10-1,TRBJ2-7,.,TGCGCCAGCAGTGCGAACAGGGCCGACGAGCAGTACTTC,CASSANRADEQYF
TRBD1,TRBV30,TRBJ2-5,.,TGTGCCTGGACACGACAGGGGGGGATTGAGACCCAGTACTTC,CAWTRQGGIETQYF
.,TRBV3-1/TRBV3-2,TRBJ1-4,.,TGTGCCAGCAGCGTTATACAGGGCAGCACTAATGAAAAACTGTTTTTT,CASSVIQGSTNEKLFF
.,TRBV19,TRBJ1-5,.,TGTGCCAGTAGTACACAGGGTCGGGGTCAGCCCCAGCATTTT,CASSTQGRGQPQHF
TRBD1,TRBV6-5,TRBJ2-7,.,TGTGCCACCAACCGGGACAGGGGTTCCTACGAGCAGTACTTC,CATNRDRGSYEQYF
.,TRBV9,TRBJ2-7,.,TGTGCCAGCAGCGTCGATCCCGGGACAAATGAATTCGAGCAGTACTTC,CASSVDPGTNEFEQYF
TRBD1,TRBV10-3,TRBJ1-5,.,TGTGCCATCAAAACGGACAGGGGGGCCCTTAATCAGCCCCAGCATTTT,CAIKTDRGALNQPQHF
TRBD2,TRBV5-1,TRBJ2-2,few,TGCGCCAGCAGCTTGGGTAGCGGGAGGAGTAACACCGGGGAGCTGTTTTTT,CASSLGSGRSNTGELFF
.,TRBV25-1,TRBJ2-7,few,TGTGCCAGCAGGGCCGCCTCGATATACGAGCAGTACTTC,CASRAASIYEQYF
TRBD1,TRBV6-4,TRBJ2-2,.,TGTGCCAGCGGACAGGACAGCACCGGGGAGCTGTTTTTT,CASGQDSTGELFF
.,TRBV5-1,TRBJ2-7,.,TGCGCCAGCAGCTTAGGCAGGGCAAACGAGCAGTACTTC,CASSLGRANEQYF
.,TRBV7-9,TRBJ2-7,few,TGTGCCAGCAGCTTACTAGCCGGTTACGAGCAGTACTTC,CASSLLAGYEQYF
.,TRBV20-1,TRBJ1-2,.,TGCAGTGCTAACCGGGGCTACACCTTC,CSANRGYTF
.,TRBV28,TRBJ1-4,.,TGTGCCAGCACTCGGGGGGAAAAACTGTTTTTT,CASTRGEKLFF
.,TRBV30,TRBJ1-2,.,TGTGCCTGGACCCATTCTGGGGCACGAACCTATGGCTACACCTTC,CAWTHSGARTYGYTF
.,TRBV6-1,TRBJ2-6,.,TGTGCCAGCAGTGAAGGGCCACCCTCTGGGGCCAACGTCCTGACTTTC,CASSEGPPSGANVLTF
TRBD2,TRBV27,TRBJ2-3,.,TGTGCCAGCAGATGGACTAGCGGGCCCCAAGCGCAGTATTTT,CASRWTSGPQAQYF
TRBD2,TRBV11-1,TRBJ2-3,.,TGTGCCAGCAGCTCCCCTAGCGGCAACACAGATACGCAGTATTTT,CASSSPSGNTDTQYF
.,TRBV28,TRBJ1-5,.,TGTGCCAGCACCTCGACAGGATATAGCAATCAGCCCCAGCATTTT,CASTSTGYSNQPQHF
.,TRBV4-1,TRBJ1-3,.,TGCGCCAGCAGCCAAGTTGACACCTCTGGAAACACCATATATTTT,CASSQVDTSGNTIYF
TRBD2,TRBV11-2,TRBJ2-1,few,TGTGCCAGCAGCCTCCCTATGGGACTAGCGGGAGGACTATACAATGAGCAGTTCTTC,CASSLPMGLAGGLYNEQFF
.,TRBV5-1,TRBJ1-2,.,TGCGCCAGCAGCGAGGAGGCGGAGGATGGCTACACCTTC,CASSEEAEDGYTF
.,TRBV2,TRBJ2-1,once,TGTGCCAGCAAGGAAGCGACGGGCAATGAGCAGTTCTTC,CASKEATGNEQFF
TRBD2,TRBV11-3,TRBJ2-7,few,TGTGCCAGCAGCACCACCGGGCTAGCGGGGGTTTTGAACTACGAGCAGTACTTC,CASSTTGLAGVLNYEQYF
TRBD2,TRBV19,TRBJ2-7,.,TGTGCCAGTAGTATGGTTAGCGGGAGATCCTACGAGCAGTACTTC,CASSMVSGRSYEQYF
.,TRBV28,TRBJ2-2,.,TGTGCCAGCAGTCCCCGGCTAGCCTACACCGGGGAGCTGTTTTTT,CASSPRLAYTGELFF
.,TRBV4-2,TRBJ2-5,.,TGTGCCAGCAGCCAAGAGATAGGGCTAGCTCAAGAGACCCAGTACTTC,CASSQEIGLAQETQYF
.,TRBV2,TRBJ1-3,.,TGTGCCAGCAGTAGTGAACCCGGGTTAGACACCATATATTTT,CASSSEPGLDTIYF
.,TRBV4-2,TRBJ2-1,few,TGTGCCAGCAGCCAAGGGGGAGACTACAATGAGCAGTTCTTC,CASSQGGDYNEQFF
TRBD2,TRBV28,TRBJ2-1,.,TGTGCCAGCAGACCGGGGCGCCTAGCGGGAAATGAGCAGTTCTTC,CASRPGRLAGNEQFF
TRBD1,TRBV5-4,TRBJ2-7,.,TGTGCCTACTCTTCCGGGACAGGGCCCTCCGAGCAGTACTTC,CAYSSGTGPSEQYF
.,TRBV5-1,TRBJ2-7,.,TGCGCCAGCAGCTTGGGGCCAGACTCCTACGAGCAGTACTTC,CASSLGPDSYEQYF
.,TRBV30,TRBJ1-3,.,TGTGCCTGGGCACCGGGGTACTTAGGAAACACCATATATTTT,CAWAPGYLGNTIYF
TRBD1,TRBV5-5,TRBJ2-7,.,TGTGCCAGCAGCCCGAGGACAGGAGCTTACGAGCAGTACTTC,CASSPRTGAYEQYF
.,TRBV24-1,TRBJ1-6,.,TGTGCCACTCCGGGCAGGGAAGATAATTCACCCCTCCACTTT,CATPGREDNSPLHF
TRBD2,TRBV28,TRBJ2-1,.,TGTGCCAGCATTGGCGGGAGCTCCTACAATGAGCAGTTCTTC,CASIGGSSYNEQFF
.,TRBV6-5,TRBJ2-7,.,TGTGCCAGCAGTTACAGCCTCGAGGGTTCCGAGCAGTACTTC,CASSYSLEGSEQYF
.,TRBV7-2,TRBJ2-4,.,TGTGCCAGCAGCTTACCCCAGAACGACATTCAGTACTTC,CASSLPQNDIQYF
TRBD2,TRBV4-3,TRBJ2-7,.,TGCGCCAGCAGCCAAGATCTAGCGGGAGGGAGATACGAGCAGTACTTC,CASSQDLAGGRYEQYF
TRBD2,TRBV6-1,TRBJ2-7,once,TGTGCCAGCAGTGAGGGGTTGGGGGGGTCTTACGAGCAGTACTTC,CASSEGLGGSYEQYF
.,TRBV7-2,TRBJ2-5,once,TGTGCCAGCAGCTTAGAAGCAGGTCTAGAGACCCAGTACTTC,CASSLEAGLETQYF
.,TRBV4-1,TRBJ1-5,.,TGCGCCAGCAGCCAAGGATTAAGGGGGAAAAGCAATCAGCCCCAGCATTTT,CASSQGLRGKSNQPQHF
.,TRBV11-3,TRBJ2-7,once,TGTGCCAGCAGCGTTACAGGAATACGCGAGCAGTACTTC,CASSVTGIREQYF
TRBD1,TRBV28,TRBJ1-2,.,TGTGCCAGCAGACCCACAGGGGGAGGGATTAATGGCTACACCTTC,CASRPTGGGINGYTF
.,TRBV7-8,TRBJ2-1,few,TGTGCCAGCAGCCCACAGATCCATGAGCAGTTCTTC,CASSPQIHEQFF
TRBD1,TRBV5-1,TRBJ2-1,.,TGCGCCAGCAGCGGGACGACAGGGACCTACAATGAGCAGTTCTTC,CASSGTTGTYNEQFF
TRBD1,TRBV5-4,TRBJ2-1,once,TGTGCCAGCAGCTGGGGGACAGTCGGCTACAATGAGCAGTTCTTC,CASSWGTVGYNEQFF
.,TRBV11-3,TRBJ2-2,.,TGTGCCAGCAGCCACTCGACGGGGACGAACACCGGGGAGCTGTTTTTT,CASSHSTGTNTGELFF
.,TRBV10-1,TRBJ1-1,.,TGCGCCAGCAGTGAAATAGTTTCCCTGAACACTGAAGCTTTCTTT,CASSEIVSLNTEAFF
TRBD2,TRBV4-3,TRBJ2-2,.,TGCGCCAGCAGCCGAACACTAGCGGGAGGGCCAGAGACCGGGGAGCTGTTTTTT,CASSRTLAGGPETGELFF
.,TRBV14,TRBJ2-3,.,TGTGCCAGCAGCCAATTACAGACAAGCACAGATACGCAGTATTTT,CASSQLQTSTDTQYF
TRBD2,TRBV27,TRBJ2-7,.,TGTGCCAGCAGTTTAAAAGGACTAGGTTCCTACGAGCAGTACTTC,CASSLKGLGSYEQYF
TRBD2,TRBV12-3/TRBV12-4,TRBJ2-5,.,TGTGCCAGCCGCGGCGGGAGTCTGGAGACCCAGTACTTC,CASRGGSLETQYF
TRBD1,TRBV24-1,TRBJ2-1,.,TGTGCCACCAGTGATGCTTCCGGGACAGGGGGCTTGAATGAGCAGTTCTTC,CATSDASGTGGLNEQFF
TRBD2,TRBV10-3,TRBJ2-7,.,TGTGCCATCAGTTCCGGGACTAGCGGGATCAGCTACGAGCAGTACTTC,CAISSGTSGISYEQYF
TRBD1,TRBV7-2,TRBJ1-4,.,TGTGCCAGCAGCCTCAGAGCAGGGGGCGAGGAAAAACTGTTTTTT,CASSLRAGGEEKLFF
TRBD1,TRBV7-9,TRBJ2-7,.,TGTGCCAGCAGCTTAGCGCTGGGGGACAGCACCTACGAGCAGTACTTC,CASSLALGDSTYEQYF
TRBD1,TRBV14,TRBJ1-2,.,TGTGCCAGCAGCCCTAGGACAGGGGGTTACTATGGCTACACCTTC,CASSPRTGGYYGYTF
.,TRBV7-9,TRBJ1-4,.,.,CASSLFGPGGNEKLFF